The 23 T cell receptor beta chains below were found in one sample sequenced in a study of OX40 agonist ivuxolimab in advanced cancers. Sequencing used immunoSEQ multiplex PCR; TCRdb keeps in-frame clones, though not all of them. The sample yields roughly 46,000 clones, 80% to 90% seen once. The sample consisted of CD4+ or CD8+ T cells sorted from blood, taken in a trial of the OX40 agonist ivuxolimab. The origin of the receptors is an adult with an advanced solid tumor such as melanoma, head and neck, liver or kidney cancer.

This chain uses TRBV19 with TRBJ2-1, with TRBD2 matching 7 bases. Trimming took 11 bases from V and 9 from J; bases not matched to a gene: 13. This CDR3 region has 13 residues. CDR1 is LNHDA, CDR2 SQIVND, per germline (reference sequence). The CDR3 DNA sequence: TGTGCCTCCGAGAGGGCAGGGAGGGCTGAGCAGTTCTTC. It is translated as CASERAGRAEQFF.

The rearrangement uses TRBV9 and TRBJ2-7; a weak D match, TRBD2 (5 bases). The CDR3 extends over 13 amino acids. Trimming removed 0 bases from V and 6 bases from J, with 10 bases in between. Per germline, CDR1 SGDLS and CDR2 YYNGEE. The chain's CDR3 is CASSVGLAPEQYF. CDR3 nucleotides: TGTGCCAGCAGCGTAGGTCTAGCTCCCGAGCAGTACTTC.

The chain has TRBV19 and TRBJ1-2; D ambiguous. The germline V gene encodes CDR1 LNHDA and CDR2 SQIVND (reference sequence). The CDR3 is 14 amino acids. The V and J ends lost 3 bases and 2 bases respectively, with 10 bases between them. CDR3: CASSMFLTNYGYTF. The CDR3 DNA is TGTGCCAGTAGTATGTTCCTTACCAACTATGGCTACACCTTC.

The gene calls are TRBV7-2 and TRBJ2-3; 8 bases align to TRBD2. Germline lookup yields CDR1 SGHTA and CDR2 FQGNSA. The CDR3 length is 14 residues. The V gene end was trimmed by 8 bases and the J gene end by 2 bases; junction bases not matched to a gene: 6. For the CDR3, the DNA is TGTGCCAGCGCCGGGAGGGGGGTCACAGATACGCAGTATTTT. Amino acid sequence: CASAGRGVTDTQYF.

This clone has only a few counts. The rearrangement joins TRBV9 to TRBJ2-5; 11 positions match TRBD2. CDR3 length: 15 amino acids. J lost 5 bases, V lost 0 bases, and 3 bases had no gene match. CDR1 is SGDLS and CDR2 is YYNGEE in the germline V gene. DNA of the CDR3: TGTGCCAGCAGCGTAGATAGCGGGAGGGGGGAGACCCAGTACTTC. Protein: CASSVDSGRGETQYF. Complete variable domain (other parts from reference TRBV9 and TRBJ2-5): DSGVTQTPKHLITATGQRVTLRCSPRSGDLSVYWYQQSLDQGLQFLIQYYNGEERAKGNILERFSAQQFPDLHSELNLSSLELGDSALYFCASSVDSGRGETQYFGPGTRLLVL.

The chain couples TRBV11-2 to TRBJ2-3; TRBD1 matches 9 bases. CDR1 and CDR2 (germline): SGHAT, FQNNGV. V shed 5 bases, J shed 5 bases, and the junction held 5 bases outside the gene matches. There are 14 residues in the CDR3. CDR3 in DNA: TGTGCCAGCAGCCAGGGACAGGGAATAGATACGCAGTATTTT. Translating gives CASSQGQGIDTQYF.

The rearrangement uses TRBV6-1 and TRBJ1-1, with D perhaps TRBD1 (5 bases). V was trimmed by 6 bases and J by 0 bases, leaving 11 bases between them. The CDR3 has 14 residues. CDR1 is MNHNS and CDR2 is SASEGT in the germline V gene. The CDR3 DNA reads as TGTGCCAGCAGACCACAGGCCCTGAACACTGAAGCTTTCTTT. As protein: CASRPQALNTEAFF.

The J gene is TRBJ2-3, the V gene TRBV19; D unresolved. CDR1 is LNHDA and CDR2 is SQIVND in the germline V gene (reference sequence). CDR3 length: 12 residues. The germline V and J ends were trimmed by 5 bases and 4 bases, with 7 bases remaining between them. The CDR3 DNA sequence: TGTGCCAGTAGTTTAATCCCAGATACGCAGTATTTT. It is translated as CASSLIPDTQYF.

The rearrangement links TRBV5-6 to TRBJ2-5, with 11 bases fitting TRBD2. J lost 13 bases, V lost 4 bases, and 21 bases had no gene match. Germline V gene lookup returns CDR1 SGHDT and CDR2 YYEEEE. CDR3 length equals 17 residues. The CDR3 protein is CASSPGKFSGRADQGYF. The CDR3 DNA reads as TGTGCCAGCAGCCCAGGGAAGTTTAGCGGGAGGGCCGACCAGGGGTACTTC.

This clone has just a few counts. V usage is TRBV5-1 and J usage is TRBJ1-1; TRBD1 agrees at 9 bases. This CDR3 contains 17 residues. After removal of 4 bases from V and 0 bases from J, the junction contained 10 bases not matched to a gene. CDR1 is SGHRS and CDR2 is YFSETQ in the germline V gene. The CDR3 is CASSLTGTGTMNTEAFF. Here the CDR3 DNA reads TGCGCCAGCAGCCTGACCGGGACAGGGACCATGAACACTGAAGCTTTCTTT. The complete variable domain, with remaining parts taken from reference TRBV5-1 and TRBJ1-1, reads KAGVTQTPRYLIKTRGQQVTLSCSPISGHRSVSWYQQTPGQGLQFLFEYFSETQRNKGNFPGRFSGRQFSNSRSEMNVSTLELGDSALYLCASSLTGTGTMNTEAFFGQGTRLTVV.

The chain combines TRBV9 with TRBJ2-2; 8 bases are shared with TRBD2. V dropped 2 bases and J dropped 4; count of bases not matched to a gene: 7. The CDR3 consists of 16 residues. Germline V gene data show CDR1 as SGDLS and CDR2 as YYNGEE. As DNA, the CDR3 is TGTGCCAGCAGCGTTGTTAGCGGGACTTCCACCGGGGAGCTGTTTTTT. Amino acid sequence: CASSVVSGTSTGELFF. Variable domain in full (rest from reference TRBV9 and TRBJ2-2): DSGVTQTPKHLITATGQRVTLRCSPRSGDLSVYWYQQSLDQGLQFLIQYYNGEERAKGNILERFSAQQFPDLHSELNLSSLELGDSALYFCASSVVSGTSTGELFFGEGSRLTVL.

The genes are TRBV25-1 and TRBJ2-3, with 9 bases that match TRBD2. J lost 4 bases, V lost 6 bases, and 11 bases had no gene match. This CDR3 is built from 16 residues. Germline V gene lookup returns CDR1 MGHDK and CDR2 SYGVNS. The CDR3 DNA reads TGTGCCAGCAGAGAGACCGGGCGGGGGGGCCCAGATACGCAGTATTTT. Translation: CASRETGRGGPDTQYF.

This sequence joins TRBV30 and TRBJ1-2; D perhaps matches TRBD1 (5 bases). CDR1 is GTSNPN and CDR2 is SVGIG in the germline V gene (reference sequence). V was trimmed by 3 bases and J by 2 bases, leaving 10 bases between them. This CDR3 spans 13 amino acids. The chain's CDR3 is CAWSLQENYGYTF. The CDR3 nucleotides are TGTGCCTGGAGCTTACAGGAGAACTATGGCTACACCTTC.

The V and J genes are TRBV5-8 and TRBJ1-1; D unclear. Deletions cut 4 bases from V and 1 base from J, with 8 bases between. The CDR3 extends over 13 amino acids. Germline-derived CDR1 and CDR2 are SGHTS and YDEGEE. CDR3 DNA sequence: TGTGCCAGCAGCCTGACTTCGAACACTGAAGCTTTCTTT. Translated, it gives CASSLTSNTEAFF.

V and J are TRBV7-2 and TRBJ2-7; 11 bases align to TRBD2. In germline, CDR1 is SGHTA, CDR2 FQGNSA. Germline trimming cut 3 bases from V and 0 bases from J; bases unmatched to any gene: 7. This CDR3 is built from 17 residues. The CDR3 loop is CASSFRLAGGLSYEQYF. The CDR3, as DNA: TGTGCCAGCAGCTTCCGGCTAGCGGGAGGTCTCTCCTACGAGCAGTACTTC.

The rearrangement links TRBV5-5 to TRBJ1-2; D is unresolved. Trimming took 0 bases from V and 4 from J, leaving 13 bases between them. CDR1 is SGHKS, CDR2 YYEKEE, per germline (reference sequence). CDR3 length: 15 amino acids. The CDR3 is CASSLGPGLSYGYTF. CDR3 coding DNA: TGTGCCAGCAGCTTGGGCCCGGGCCTATCCTATGGCTACACCTTC.

V usage is TRBV25-1 and J usage is TRBJ1-4; 8 bases fit TRBD1. Germline V gives CDR1 MGHDK, CDR2 SYGVNS. The CDR3 sequence is 17 residues long. Trimming removed 0 bases from V and 11 bases from J; junction bases left unmatched: 14. The CDR3 nucleotides read TGTGCCAGCAGTGAATATCAGGACAGGGTTCCTCGGGAGAAACTGTTTTTT. Its translation is CASSEYQDRVPREKLFF.

J is TRBJ2-2 and V is TRBV30; unclear D gene. V gave up 1 base and J gave up 4 bases, with 7 bases separating them. Germline CDR1 reads GTSNPN; CDR2 reads SVGIG (reference sequence). This CDR3 comprises 13 residues. The CDR3 spells CAWSDDSTGELFF. CDR3 in DNA: TGTGCCTGGAGTGACGACTCCACCGGGGAGCTGTTTTTT.

This chain joins TRBV10-3 and TRBJ1-3, with D perhaps TRBD1 (5 bases). V was pared by 6 bases and J by 0 bases, with 12 bases between. The CDR3 has 15 residues. CDR1 and CDR2 from the germline V gene are ENHRY and SYGVKD. This CDR3 reads CAISPGIDSGNTIYF. CDR3 coding DNA: TGTGCCATCAGCCCAGGGATAGACTCTGGAAACACCATATATTTT.

The CDR3 is CASRETGSPMNTEAFF. The CDR3 DNA is TGTGCCAGCAGGGAGACAGGTTCCCCTATGAACACTGAAGCTTTCTTT. This chain links TRBV2 with TRBJ1-1; possibly TRBD1 for D (6 bases). CDR1 and CDR2 from the germline V gene are SNHLY and FYNNEI. V shed 6 bases and J shed 0 bases, with 17 bases lying between them. The length of the CDR3 is 16 residues. The full variable domain, rest sourced from reference TRBV2 and TRBJ1-1, is EPEVTQTPSHQVTQMGQEVILRCVPISNHLYFYWYRQILGQKVEFLVSFYNNEISEKSEIFDDQFSVERPDGSNFTLKIRSTKLEDSAMYFCASRETGSPMNTEAFFGQGTRLTVV.

This clone was counted a single time. The J gene is TRBJ1-1, the V gene TRBV11-2; D gene uncertain. Germline V gene sequence: CDR1 SGHAT, CDR2 FQNNGV. V shed 0 bases and J shed 0 bases, with 5 bases lying between them. This CDR3 is 14 amino acids long. This CDR3 reads CASSLDLVNTEAFF. CDR3 DNA: TGTGCCAGCAGCTTAGATCTAGTGAACACTGAAGCTTTCTTT.

This chain links TRBV28 with TRBJ1-2; D is uncertain. This CDR3 contains 14 residues. Germline-derived CDR1 and CDR2 are MDHEN and SYDVKM. Trimming pared 7 bases from V and 0 bases from J, leaving 12 bases between. DNA for the CDR3: TGTGCCAGCAAACGGACTCTAGCTAACTATGGCTACACCTTC. As protein: CASKRTLANYGYTF.

The chain uses TRBV6-1 and TRBJ1-2; D not resolved. Trimming stripped 1 base from V and 5 bases from J, with 11 bases between. The CDR3 spans 14 residues. Germline-derived CDR1 and CDR2 are MNHNS and SASEGT. The CDR3 sequence is CASSEGPELYGYTF. In nucleotides, the CDR3 is TGTGCCAGCAGTGAAGGCCCGGAGCTTTATGGCTACACCTTC.